One sample yielded the 22 T cell receptor beta chains listed below, sequenced in a study of CD8+ T cells in alopecia areata. RNA extraction and reverse transcription yielded cDNA as sequencing template. The assay was immunoSEQ multiplex PCR, and TCRdb's table has in-frame clones only and misses some. This sample has under 300,000 clones, with 67% found just once. The source material was CD4+ T cells sorted from blood, sampled at week 0. Receptors were obtained from a human donor with alopecia areata.

The sample holds a few counts of this clone. V gene TRBV27 combines with J gene TRBJ2-5; TRBD1 might be the D (6 bases). The CDR3 has 16 residues. Germline CDR1 reads MNHEY; CDR2 reads SMNVEV (reference sequence). With 0 bases removed from V and 2 bases from J, the gap between germline ends came to 13 bases. The CDR3 is CASSLSRRGWQETQYF. Written as DNA, the CDR3 is TGTGCCAGCAGTTTATCGCGCAGGGGTTGGCAAGAGACCCAGTACTTC.

The J gene is TRBJ2-5, the V gene TRBV25-1; 7 bases match TRBD2. CDR3 length equals 12 residues. CDR1 and CDR2 from the germline V gene are MGHDK and SYGVNS. Losses at the gene ends were 7 bases for V and 4 bases for J; bases not matched to a gene: 3. CDR3 loop: CASKSSGETQYF. In nucleotides, the CDR3 is TGTGCCAGCAAGTCTAGCGGAGAGACCCAGTACTTC.

This clone was counted once. This chain uses TRBV30 with TRBJ1-2, with D possibly being TRBD1 (5 bases). This CDR3 has 14 amino acids. The V gene's germline CDR1 is GTSNPN and CDR2 SVGIG (reference sequence). V gave up 7 bases and J gave up 3 bases, with 18 bases separating them. Written as DNA, the CDR3 is TGTGCCTCCGGTCGAGAACAGGTTCACTATGGCTACACCTTC. Protein: CASGREQVHYGYTF.

This chain links TRBV29-1 with TRBJ1-2; D is undetermined. Looked up from germline, CDR1 is SQVTM and CDR2 is ANQGSEA. The CDR3 spans 11 residues. V was clipped by 6 bases and J by 4 bases, with 9 bases between them. The CDR3 sequence: CSVTGSYGYTF. CDR3 coding DNA: TGCAGCGTAACCGGGTCCTATGGCTACACCTTC.

This clone was seen more than once but under ten times. The same CDR3 also results from other DNA sequences found in this sample. J is TRBJ1-6 and V is TRBV7-9; D gene uncertain. There are 13 residues in the CDR3. Germline V CDR1 and CDR2: SEHNR, FQNEAQ (reference sequence). V dropped 1 base and J dropped 10 bases, with 8 bases sitting between them. The CDR3 DNA is TGTGCCAGCAGCTTAGAGGGCAACTCACCCCTCCACTTT. Amino acid sequence: CASSLEGNSPLHF.

This clone has a single count. The chain joins TRBV30 to TRBJ2-7; 8 bases fit TRBD2. V was clipped by 4 bases and J by 6 bases; unmatched bases: 2. The CDR3 loop spans 11 amino acids. CDR1 and CDR2 from the germline V gene are GTSNPN and SVGIG (reference sequence). CDR3 sequence: CAWNLAGEQYF. The CDR3 DNA reads TGTGCCTGGAACCTAGCGGGCGAGCAGTACTTC.

This clone came up a few times. The J gene is TRBJ2-3, the V gene TRBV9, with 12 positions matching TRBD2. J lost 4 bases, V lost 0 bases, and 3 bases had no gene match. The CDR3 covers 16 residues. Germline V gene lookup returns CDR1 SGDLS and CDR2 YYNGEE. The CDR3 sequence is CASSVVLAGGPDTQYF. CDR3 nucleotides: TGTGCCAGCAGCGTAGTACTAGCGGGGGGACCAGATACGCAGTATTTT.

The V call is TRBV29-1, the J call TRBJ1-2; D perhaps matches TRBD1 (6 bases). This CDR3 region has 14 residues. The germline V gene encodes CDR1 SQVTM and CDR2 ANQGSEA. The V end was cut by 6 bases, the J end by 5 bases, with 19 bases between. CDR3 sequence reads: CSVNPDSRPYGYTF. The CDR3, as DNA: TGCAGCGTCAACCCGGACAGTCGTCCTTATGGCTACACCTTC.

The chain uses TRBV29-1 and TRBJ2-3; D not resolved. V was cut by 3 bases and J by 2 bases, with 9 bases left in between. Germline V gene data show CDR1 as SQVTM and CDR2 as ANQGSEA. CDR3 length: 13 residues. The CDR3 sequence is CSVDLGSTDTQYF. Written as DNA, the CDR3 is TGCAGCGTTGATCTTGGGTCCACAGATACGCAGTATTTT.

The gene calls are TRBV4-3 and TRBJ2-7; 8 bases are a match to TRBD1. V was pared by 4 bases and J by 4 bases, with 6 bases of the junction left unmatched. In germline, CDR1 is LGHNA, CDR2 YSLEER. This CDR3 is built from 14 residues. The CDR3 DNA reads as TGCGCCAGCAGCCTCACATACAGGGGGTACGAGCAGTACTTC. Its translation is CASSLTYRGYEQYF.

V usage is TRBV29-1 and J usage is TRBJ2-5; D is unclear. The V end lost 3 bases, the J end lost 11 bases, and 10 bases lay between the germline ends. CDR1 is SQVTM and CDR2 is ANQGSEA in the germline V gene. The CDR3 is made up of 10 amino acids. The chain's CDR3 is CSVEGKDQYF. The DNA of the CDR3 is TGCAGCGTTGAGGGCAAAGATCAGTACTTC. The whole variable domain, remainder taken from reference TRBV29-1 and TRBJ2-5, is SAVISQKPSRDICQRGTSLTIQCQVDSQVTMMFWYRQQPGQSLTLIATANQGSEATYESGFVIDKFPISRPNLTFSTLTVSNMSPEDSSIYLCSVEGKDQYFGPGTRLLVL.

A single count supports this clone. The chain recombines TRBV9 with TRBJ1-4; D might be TRBD1 (5 bases). This CDR3 region has 14 residues. V was shortened by 4 bases and J by 5 bases, with 12 bases between the two germline ends. The V gene's germline CDR1 is SGDLS and CDR2 YYNGEE. In DNA, the CDR3 is TGTGCCAGCAGCTCCCGACAGACCAATGAAAAACTGTTTTTT. This translates into CASSSRQTNEKLFF. The full variable domain, its missing parts supplied by reference TRBV9 and TRBJ1-4, is DSGVTQTPKHLITATGQRVTLRCSPRSGDLSVYWYQQSLDQGLQFLIQYYNGEERAKGNILERFSAQQFPDLHSELNLSSLELGDSALYFCASSSRQTNEKLFFGSGTQLSVL.

The J gene is TRBJ1-6, the V gene TRBV6-5, with 9 bases fitting TRBD1. This CDR3 is 15 amino acids long. J was trimmed by 9 bases and V by 5 bases; bases with no gene match: 8. Germline CDR1 reads MNHEY; CDR2 reads SVGAGI. The CDR3 DNA reads TGTGCCAGCAGTCAAGGACAGGGGATAGTTTCACCCCTCCACTTT. Translating it yields CASSQGQGIVSPLHF.

This clone was recorded only once. The gene calls are TRBV30 and TRBJ2-3; D unclear. The V and J ends lost 1 base and 4 bases respectively, with 9 bases between them. Germline assignment: CDR1 GTSNPN and CDR2 SVGIG (reference sequence). This CDR3 is built from 13 residues. CDR3 in amino acids: CAWSGWDSDTQYF. The CDR3 DNA reads as TGTGCCTGGAGTGGGTGGGATTCAGATACGCAGTATTTT.

The rearrangement uses TRBV30 and TRBJ1-2; D gene ambiguous. The CDR3 sequence is 12 residues long. Germline V gene lookup returns CDR1 GTSNPN and CDR2 SVGIG (reference sequence). V lost 0 bases to trimming and J lost 8 bases, with 10 bases between them. CDR3 amino acids: CAWSVRPRGYTF. The DNA for the CDR3 is TGTGCCTGGAGTGTACGCCCCAGGGGCTACACCTTC.

This clone was detected a few times. V gene TRBV30 combines with J gene TRBJ2-7, with a possible D match to TRBD1 (6 bases). Germline CDR1 reads GTSNPN; CDR2 reads SVGIG (reference sequence). This CDR3 is built from 12 residues. Trimming pared 3 bases from V and 3 bases from J, leaving 9 bases between. The CDR3 is CAWRDSYYEQYF. The CDR3 region has the DNA TGTGCCTGGAGGGACAGCTACTACGAGCAGTACTTC.

The chain combines TRBV7-9 with TRBJ1-2; no clear D. Germline CDR1 is SEHNR and CDR2 is FQNEAQ (reference sequence). CDR3 length: 12 residues. Trimming pared 1 base from V and 4 bases from J, leaving 4 bases between. In DNA, the CDR3 is TGTGCCAGCAGCTTAGAGGGCTATGGCTACACCTTC. Translated, it gives CASSLEGYGYTF.

This clone was seen a single time. The chain employs TRBV7-9 and TRBJ2-7, with 7 bases matching TRBD2. This CDR3 comprises 14 residues. The V gene's germline CDR1 is SEHNR and CDR2 FQNEAQ (reference sequence). V dropped 4 bases and J dropped 6; count of bases not matched to a gene: 9. The CDR3 region is CASSSHGGITEQYF. The CDR3, as DNA: TGTGCCAGCAGCTCCCACGGGGGGATCACCGAGCAGTACTTC.

This clone appeared a single time. The chain carries TRBV4-2 and TRBJ1-6, with a tentative D call TRBD1 (6 bases). Trimming removed 6 bases at V and 8 bases at J, with 14 bases between. The CDR3 loop spans 14 amino acids. Looked up from germline, CDR1 is LGHNA and CDR2 is YNFKEQ. The CDR3 coding sequence is TGTGCCAGCAGTCACAGGGCTCCGGATTCACCCCTCCACTTT. Translating it yields CASSHRAPDSPLHF.

V and J are TRBV27 and TRBJ1-6, with a possible D match to TRBD1 (6 bases). Germline values: CDR1 MNHEY, CDR2 SMNVEV (reference sequence). This CDR3 is 17 amino acids long. Trimming left V 8 bases short and J 0 bases short, with 17 bases between. The CDR3 reads CASQKAKDSSYNSPLHF. The CDR3, as DNA: TGTGCCAGCCAAAAGGCCAAGGACAGCTCCTATAATTCACCCCTCCACTTT.

This sequence joins TRBV10-3 and TRBJ1-1; 7 nucleotides match TRBD1. J lost 7 bases, V lost 4 bases, and 12 bases had no gene match. The CDR3 consists of 15 residues. Germline V gene lookup returns CDR1 ENHRY and CDR2 SYGVKD. The chain's CDR3 is CAISGRTGDRNEAFF. DNA of the CDR3: TGTGCCATCAGTGGACGTACAGGGGATCGGAATGAAGCTTTCTTT.

The chain employs TRBV6-1 and TRBJ1-5, with D perhaps matching TRBD1 (6 bases). Germline lookup yields CDR1 MNHNS and CDR2 SASEGT. The V and J ends lost 4 bases and 5 bases respectively, with 15 bases between them. This CDR3 region has 15 residues. The CDR3 coding sequence is TGTGCCAGCAGTGCACAAGGGGCAGGGGATCAGCCCCAGCATTTT. Protein product: CASSAQGAGDQPQHF.